The 3 T cell receptor beta chains given below trace back to one sample, sequenced in a study of blood T cell repertoires in COVID-19. TCRdb's table, derived via immunoSEQ multiplex PCR, lists solely in-frame clones and lacks some. The sample carries nearly 300,000 clones, nearly 90% recorded once. Sequenced input: PBMCs or T cells enriched from blood (not recorded which). These receptors were obtained from a woman aged 45-60 years who had been exposed to COVID-19.

This chain joins TRBV24-1 and TRBJ1-5; 8 bases map to TRBD1. Germline V CDR1 and CDR2: KGHDR, SFDVKD. Trimming took 7 bases from V and 3 from J; bases not matched to a gene: 7. CDR3 length: 15 residues. Written as DNA, the CDR3 is TGTGCCACCAGGGCCGGGACAGGTTCCAATCAGCCCCAGCATTTT. It codes for CATRAGTGSNQPQHF.

The chain uses TRBV12-3 or TRBV12-4 and TRBJ2-1; TRBD1 might be the D (5 bases). The CDR3 runs 13 residues. The V and J ends lost 6 bases and 4 bases respectively, with 10 bases between them. Here the CDR3 reads CASSPTEYNEQFF. As DNA, the CDR3 is TGTGCCAGCAGCCCGACAGAATACAATGAGCAGTTCTTC.

This chain connects TRBV7-9 to TRBJ1-1; 8 bases line up with TRBD1. The CDR3 runs 14 residues. The ends lost 5 bases at V and 1 base at J; junction bases unmatched: 3. In germline, CDR1 is SEHNR, CDR2 FQNEAQ (reference sequence). This CDR3 reads CASSQGQANTEAFF. CDR3 bases: TGTGCCAGCAGCCAGGGACAGGCGAACACTGAAGCTTTCTTT.